In this sample, the clone carrying this T cell receptor (beta chain) turned up once. An end of the junction differs from the germline gene, which may be a read error. The authors made TCR beta cDNA from 450 to 600 ng total RNA with a constant-region primer. Researchers made the TCR beta libraries by running three nested multiplex PCR rounds with slightly modified ARM-PCR. Each of the first two PCR rounds ran roughly 9 cycles with TRBV1-TRBV30 forward and C-beta reverse primers. TCRdb called the multiplex PCR reads again in MiXCR, with one record for every CDR3 protein. The sample contains tens of thousands of distinct CDR3 sequences, 71% of which appear only once. The record originates from a study of tumor-infiltrating lymphocytes in primary liver carcinoma. The source material, about 20-30 mg of unsorted bulk tissue, was used to co-extract RNA and DNA. The CDR3 is 11 residues long. Looked up from germline, CDR1 is DFQATT and CDR2 is SNEGSKA (reference sequence).

The receptor was isolated from a man aged 35-49 years with primary liver carcinoma and hepatitis B virus infection. The chain has TRBV20-1 and TRBJ2-7; TRBD2 might be the D (5 bases). The sample taken for sequencing was liver tumor tissue from sampling region 4. Sample subset: tumor region T4, right-lateral pole. The CDR3 DNA follows: TGCAGTCCTAGAGGGCCATCTGGATGGTACTTC. This codes for CSPRGPSGWYF.